This TCR beta chain appears in the sequencing data of a study of OX40 agonist ivuxolimab in advanced cancers. TCRdb's copy holds only in-frame clones and misses some; the assay was immunoSEQ multiplex PCR. The sample includes about 99,000 clones, approximately 95% of them seen just once. After removal of 4 bases from V and 9 bases from J, the junction contained 9 bases not matched to a gene. Looked up from germline, CDR1 is SGHRS and CDR2 is YFSETQ. The CDR3 sequence is 15 residues long. Sequencing used CD4+ or CD8+ T cells sorted from blood, obtained in a trial of the OX40 agonist ivuxolimab. The TCR comes from an adult with an advanced solid tumor such as melanoma, head and neck, liver or kidney cancer. The rearrangement uses TRBV5-1 and TRBJ2-7, with 14 bases identical to TRBD2. In nucleotides, the CDR3 is TGCGCCAGCAGCCCTGACCCTGGACTAGCGGGGGGGCAGTACTTC. Protein sequence: CASSPDPGLAGGQYF.